The 16 T cell receptor beta chains in this list originate from one sample, sequenced in a study of T-cell memory formation after mild COVID-19. TCRdb re-analysed the 5' RACE reads in MiXCR, keeping a single row per CDR3 protein. The sample has some 210,000 distinct CDR3 sequences, approximately 30% seen once. Sequencing used PBMCs or a T cell subset sorted from them (not recorded which). The receptors come from an adult woman who had mild COVID-19 (a few samples of this study predate the infection). Cell type and time point are not known.

This clonotype showed up just a few times. The CDR3 DNA reads as TGTGCCAGCAGCTACTTTGACAGGGGAGGCTCTGGGGCCAACGTCCTGACTTTC. The encoded protein is CASSYFDRGGSGANVLTF. The gene calls are TRBV3-1 and TRBJ2-6, with 8 bases fitting TRBD1. V dropped 5 bases and J dropped 0; count of bases not matched to a gene: 9. Germline assignment: CDR1 LGHDT and CDR2 YNNKEL (reference sequence). The CDR3 sequence is 18 residues long. Supplemented by reference TRBV3-1 and TRBJ2-6, the full variable domain reads DTAVSQTPKYLVTQMGNDKSIKCEQNLGHDTMYWYKQDSKKFLKIMFSYNNKELIINETVPNRFSPKSPDKAHLNLHINSLELGDSAVYFCASSYFDRGGSGANVLTFGAGSRLTVL.

The chain couples TRBV7-8 to TRBJ1-4; D not resolved. Germline CDR1 and CDR2: SGHVS and FQNEAQ. Trimming shortened V by 5 bases and J by 2 bases, and 9 bases separated the two germline ends. The CDR3 has 14 residues. The CDR3 region has the DNA TGTGCCAGCAGCCTGGGAGTCACTAATGAAAAACTGTTTTTT. As protein: CASSLGVTNEKLFF.

This clonotype was seen many times. This chain uses TRBV3-1 with TRBJ2-2, with 9 bases fitting TRBD1. The CDR3 length is 15 residues. Germline CDR1 reads LGHDT; CDR2 reads YNNKEL (reference sequence). The junction had 3 bases not matched to a gene; V was cut back by 6 bases and J by 1 base. Written as DNA, the CDR3 is TGTGCCAGCAGTCCGGGACAGGGGAACACCGGGGAGCTGTTTTTT. Protein: CASSPGQGNTGELFF. Full variable domain (rest looked up from reference TRBV3-1 and TRBJ2-2): DTAVSQTPKYLVTQMGNDKSIKCEQNLGHDTMYWYKQDSKKFLKIMFSYNNKELIINETVPNRFSPKSPDKAHLNLHINSLELGDSAVYFCASSPGQGNTGELFFGEGSRLTVL.

The chain joins TRBV4-2 to TRBJ1-5, with a possible D match to TRBD1 (6 bases). The V gene's germline CDR1 is LGHNA and CDR2 YNFKEQ. This CDR3 region has 15 residues. V dropped 4 bases and J dropped 4 bases, with 14 bases sitting between them. The CDR3 here is CASSPLGGGNQPQHF. The CDR3 nucleotides are TGTGCCAGCAGCCCCCTAGGGGGGGGGAATCAGCCCCAGCATTTT.

V and J are TRBV9 and TRBJ2-3; 14 bases align to TRBD2. This CDR3 region has 16 residues. Germline V gene data show CDR1 as SGDLS and CDR2 as YYNGEE. V lost 3 bases, J lost 2 bases, and 2 bases stayed unmatched. This chain's CDR3 is CASSEGLAGATDTQYF. CDR3 sequence (DNA): TGTGCCAGCAGCGAGGGACTAGCGGGGGCCACAGATACGCAGTATTTT.

There are a few counts of this clonotype. This chain connects TRBV4-3 to TRBJ2-5, with a possible D match to TRBD1 (5 bases). CDR3 size: 16 residues. CDR1 is LGHNA, CDR2 YSLEER, per germline. Trimming removed 0 bases at V and 5 bases at J, with 16 bases between. CDR3 sequence reads: CASSQDQGSLLETQYF. CDR3 in DNA: TGCGCCAGCAGCCAAGATCAGGGTAGTCTTTTGGAGACCCAGTACTTC.

The chain employs TRBV5-1 and TRBJ1-2; 8 bases agree with TRBD1. The CDR3 contains 15 residues. Germline V gene lookup returns CDR1 SGHRS and CDR2 YFSETQ. J lost 6 bases, V lost 4 bases, and 11 bases had no gene match. The CDR3 coding sequence is TGCGCCAGCAGCCCCTGGACAGGGATGGGGGATGGCTACACCTTC. It is translated as CASSPWTGMGDGYTF.

This clonotype was picked up many times. The rearrangement links TRBV5-1 to TRBJ2-5; D may be TRBD2 (6 bases). From germline, CDR1 is SGHRS and CDR2 YFSETQ. CDR3 length: 16 residues. The ends were cut back, 1 base at V and 2 bases at J, with 15 bases in the middle. The CDR3 DNA reads TGCGCCAGCAGCTTGAATAAGGCGGGATCTCAAGAGACCCAGTACTTC. Its protein product is CASSLNKAGSQETQYF.

This clonotype was seen a few times. The V gene is TRBV14, the J gene TRBJ2-1, with D perhaps matching TRBD2 (6 bases). The CDR3 totals 16 residues. V was trimmed by 5 bases and J by 4 bases, leaving 18 bases between them. CDR1 is SGHDN, CDR2 FVKESK, per germline. The chain's CDR3 is CASSERVPAGYNEQFF. CDR3 coding DNA: TGTGCCAGCAGCGAAAGGGTACCCGCGGGGTACAATGAGCAGTTCTTC. The full variable domain, with the rest looked up from reference TRBV14 and TRBJ2-1, is EAGVTQFPSHSVIEKGQTVTLRCDPISGHDNLYWYRRVMGKEIKFLLHFVKESKQDESGMPNNRFLAERTGGTYSTLKVQPAELEDSGVYFCASSERVPAGYNEQFFGPGTRLTVL.

The chain uses TRBV6-5 and TRBJ2-6, with 13 bases fitting TRBD2. Germline V gene lookup returns CDR1 MNHEY and CDR2 SVGAGI. The CDR3 is 19 residues long. V shed 2 bases, J shed 1 base, and the junction held 5 bases outside the gene matches. CDR3 residues: CASSYITLAGGSGANVLTF. The CDR3 bases are TGTGCCAGCAGTTACATTACACTAGCGGGGGGGTCTGGGGCCAACGTCCTGACTTTC.

The chain employs TRBV12-3 or TRBV12-4 and TRBJ2-7, with D possibly being TRBD2 (5 bases). V lost 3 bases, J lost 5 bases, and 20 bases lay in between. The CDR3 covers 16 residues. This chain's CDR3 is CASSLLGVEAGDEQYF. The CDR3, as DNA: TGTGCCAGCAGTTTGCTTGGGGTGGAGGCCGGGGACGAGCAGTACTTC.

The chain employs TRBV7-3 and TRBJ2-3; possibly TRBD2 for D (5 bases). The V end lost 2 bases, the J end lost 3 bases, and 15 bases lay between the germline ends. Germline V CDR1 and CDR2: SGHTA, FQGTGA. The CDR3 runs to 16 residues. This chain's CDR3 is CASSLGVLRETDTQYF. The CDR3 coding sequence is TGTGCCAGCAGCTTAGGTGTGTTGAGGGAGACAGATACGCAGTATTTT.

Only a few counts were recorded for this clonotype. The chain carries TRBV7-8 and TRBJ2-1; D ambiguous. The CDR3 sequence is 12 residues long. Trimming pared 10 bases from V and 5 bases from J, leaving 12 bases between. The germline V gene has CDR1 SGHVS and CDR2 FQNEAQ. CDR3 in amino acids: CATLDGNNEQFF. For the CDR3, the DNA is TGTGCCACCCTGGATGGAAACAATGAGCAGTTCTTC. The full variable domain, in which reference TRBV7-8 and TRBJ2-1 provide the parts outside the CDR3, is GAGVSQSPRYKVAKRGQDVALRCDPISGHVSLFWYQQALGQGPEFLTYFQNEAQLDKSGLPSDRFFAERPEGSVSTLKIQRTQQEDSAVYLCATLDGNNEQFFGPGTRLTVL.

This rearrangement joins TRBV4-3 to TRBJ1-1, with no clear D. Per germline, CDR1 LGHNA and CDR2 YSLEER. CDR3 length: 12 amino acids. Trimming took off 0 bases at V and 8 bases at J, with 7 bases between the two ends. The CDR3 DNA is TGCGCCAGCAGCCAAGAAGGAGGGGAAGCTTTCTTT. Encoded protein: CASSQEGGEAFF.

The genes are TRBV15 and TRBJ2-1, with a tentative D call TRBD1 (6 bases). Trimming took off 3 bases at V and 2 bases at J, with 11 bases between the two ends. The CDR3 is made up of 15 amino acids. The germline gives CDR1 LNHNV, CDR2 YYDKDF (reference sequence). The CDR3 loop reads CATSSDRQPYNEQFF. CDR3 coding DNA: TGTGCCACCAGCAGCGACAGGCAACCCTACAATGAGCAGTTCTTC.

In its sample, this clonotype was seen a few times. This sequence joins TRBV2 and TRBJ2-3, with D maybe TRBD1 (5 bases). CDR3 length: 15 amino acids. V gave up 4 bases and J gave up 0 bases, with 11 bases separating them. Germline loops: CDR1 SNHLY, CDR2 FYNNEI. In DNA form, the CDR3 reads TGTGCCAGCAGTGGACAGATTACTAGCACAGATACGCAGTATTTT. Translating gives CASSGQITSTDTQYF.